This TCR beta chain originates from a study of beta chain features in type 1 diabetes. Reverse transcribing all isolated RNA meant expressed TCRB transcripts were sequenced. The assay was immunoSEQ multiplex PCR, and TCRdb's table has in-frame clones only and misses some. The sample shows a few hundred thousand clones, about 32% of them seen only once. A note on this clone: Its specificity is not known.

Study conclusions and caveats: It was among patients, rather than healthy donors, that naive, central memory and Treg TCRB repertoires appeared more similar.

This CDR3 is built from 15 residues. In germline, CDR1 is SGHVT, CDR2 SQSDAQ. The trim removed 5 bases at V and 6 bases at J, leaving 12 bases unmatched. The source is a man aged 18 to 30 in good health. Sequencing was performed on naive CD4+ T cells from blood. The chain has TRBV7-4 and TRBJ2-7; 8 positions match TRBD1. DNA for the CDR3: TGTGCCAGCAGCGAAGTGGCCAGGGGGCGTCCCGAGCAGTACTTC. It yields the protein CASSEVARGRPEQYF.